This is a list of T cell receptor beta chains from one sample in a study of T cell responses to AZD1222 COVID-19 vaccine. The repertoire was sequenced with immunoSEQ multiplex PCR; TCRdb's copy has only in-frame clones and lacks some. The data show some 72,000 clones, around 90% seen once. The specimen was peripheral blood, collected on day 0 of MenACWY control vaccination. These receptors all come from an adult in good health. The CDR3 runs from the conserved cysteine through the conserved F or W. The order of the fields is J gene, V gene, clone size, D gene, CDR3 protein, CDR3 DNA. D genes are given only for firm matches. Clone size is not always given. Where it is, it says once, few, many or a class for expanded clones.

J gene: TRBJ1-4
V gene: TRBV2
clone size: NA
D gene: NA
CDR3 protein: CASSLGGAQGIEKLFF
CDR3 DNA: TGTGCCAGCAGCCTAGGTGGGGCGCAGGGAATTGAAAAACTGTTTTTT

J gene: TRBJ1-1
V gene: TRBV12-3/TRBV12-4
clone size: NA
D gene: NA
CDR3 protein: CASSFNPAEAFF
CDR3 DNA: TGTGCCAGCAGTTTTAACCCGGCTGAAGCTTTCTTT

J gene: TRBJ2-6
V gene: TRBV5-6
clone size: NA
D gene: TRBD1
CDR3 protein: CASSLVGQGAGANVLTF
CDR3 DNA: TGTGCCAGCAGCTTGGTCGGACAGGGGGCCGGGGCCAACGTCCTGACTTTC

J gene: TRBJ2-7
V gene: TRBV2
clone size: NA
D gene: NA
CDR3 protein: CASKKNSRSSYEQYF
CDR3 DNA: TGTGCCAGCAAGAAGAACTCGAGGAGCTCCTACGAGCAGTACTTC

J gene: TRBJ1-4
V gene: TRBV14
clone size: once
D gene: NA
CDR3 protein: CASSQDLAGLRNEKLFF
CDR3 DNA: TGTGCCAGCAGCCAAGATCTTGCAGGACTGCGGAATGAAAAACTGTTTTTT

J gene: TRBJ2-7
V gene: TRBV7-7
clone size: NA
D gene: TRBD2
CDR3 protein: CASSQGLAQTYEQYF
CDR3 DNA: TGTGCTAGCAGCCAAGGACTAGCGCAAACCTACGAGCAGTACTTC

J gene: TRBJ2-5
V gene: TRBV5-1
clone size: NA
D gene: NA
CDR3 protein: CASSITQPGQTQYF
CDR3 DNA: TGCGCCAGCAGCATAACTCAGCCAGGACAGACCCAGTACTTC

J gene: TRBJ1-5
V gene: TRBV6-1
clone size: NA
D gene: NA
CDR3 protein: CASSDVQPQHF
CDR3 DNA: TGTGCCAGCAGTGATGTCCAGCCCCAGCATTTT

J gene: TRBJ2-1
V gene: TRBV4-3
clone size: NA
D gene: NA
CDR3 protein: CASSLSTYLGEDEQFF
CDR3 DNA: TGCGCCAGCAGCCTTTCTACCTATTTAGGGGAGGATGAGCAGTTCTTC

J gene: TRBJ2-2
V gene: TRBV9
clone size: NA
D gene: TRBD1
CDR3 protein: CASSAATGTGELFF
CDR3 DNA: TGTGCCAGCAGCGCAGCGACAGGGACCGGGGAGCTGTTTTTT